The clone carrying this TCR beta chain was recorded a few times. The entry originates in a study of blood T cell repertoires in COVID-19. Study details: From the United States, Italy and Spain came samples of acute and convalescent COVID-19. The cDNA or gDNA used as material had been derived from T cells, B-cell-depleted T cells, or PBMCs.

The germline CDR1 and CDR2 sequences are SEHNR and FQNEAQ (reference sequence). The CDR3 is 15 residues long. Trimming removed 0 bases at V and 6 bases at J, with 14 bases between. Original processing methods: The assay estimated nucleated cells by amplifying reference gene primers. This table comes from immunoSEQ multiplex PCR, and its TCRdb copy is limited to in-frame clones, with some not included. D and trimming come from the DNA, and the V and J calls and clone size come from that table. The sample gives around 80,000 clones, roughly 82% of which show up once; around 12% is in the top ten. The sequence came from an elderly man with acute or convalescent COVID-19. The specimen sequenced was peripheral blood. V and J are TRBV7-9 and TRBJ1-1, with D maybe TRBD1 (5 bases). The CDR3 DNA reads TGTGCCAGCAGCTTAGCGCGGCAGGGAGGGCCTGAAGCTTTCTTT. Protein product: CASSLARQGGPEAFF.